The next 13 T cell receptor beta chains were all read from a single sample in a study of post-analysis software for immune sequencing data. TCR beta cDNA libraries had unique molecular identifiers. Each CDR3 protein is one row after TCRdb ran MiXCR on the PCR reads. The sample consists of 450,000 or so distinct CDR3 sequences, roughly 45% of them appearing once. General observations from the study: Roughly 5 TRBV segments (TRBV5-6, TRBV5-1 and TRBV20-1 among them) occurred more frequently in patients than in controls.

Antigen specificity for these receptors is unknown. Sample: blood. All receptors come from a girl between 10 and 17 years old with multiple sclerosis.

The V and J genes are TRBV20-1 and TRBJ2-1; 10 nucleotides line up with TRBD2. The V segment lost 1 base and the J segment 6 bases; nucleotides outside the gene matches: 9. Germline V gives CDR1 DFQATT, CDR2 SNEGSKA (reference sequence). The CDR3 is 16 residues long. In nucleotides, the CDR3 is TGCAGTGCTAGAGGTGCTAGCGGGAGTTCCCTCAATGAGCAGTTCTTC. Amino acids: CSARGASGSSLNEQFF.

J is TRBJ2-5 and V is TRBV20-1; D may correspond to TRBD1 or TRBD2 (5 bases each). The germline V and J ends were trimmed by 5 bases and 3 bases, with 16 bases remaining between them. Germline V CDR1 and CDR2: DFQATT, SNEGSKA (reference sequence). This CDR3 has 14 residues. CDR3 loop: CSAGGETGEETQYF. The CDR3 DNA reads TGCAGTGCTGGGGGTGAAACAGGAGAAGAGACCCAGTACTTC.

This clonotype was counted only a few times. The rearrangement joins TRBV12-3 or TRBV12-4 to TRBJ1-1; 10 nucleotides align to TRBD1. Trimming took 6 bases from V and 6 from J; bases not matched to a gene: 7. This CDR3 has 14 amino acids. CDR3 amino acids: CASSRQGASAEAFF. CDR3 coding DNA: TGTGCCAGCAGCCGACAGGGGGCGTCTGCTGAAGCTTTCTTT.

This clonotype occurred a few times. The chain has TRBV6-2 or TRBV6-3 and TRBJ1-2, with 8 bases fitting TRBD1. The germline CDR1 and CDR2 sequences are MNHEY and SVGEGT. CDR3 length: 14 amino acids. With 4 bases clipped from V and 1 base from J, the junction kept 2 bases outside the gene matches. The CDR3 is CASSSTGVNYGYTF. The DNA of the CDR3 is TGTGCCAGCAGTTCGACAGGGGTTAACTATGGCTACACCTTC.

This clonotype was seen just once. The chain combines TRBV20-1 with TRBJ2-5; TRBD1 aligns across 8 bases. J gave up 2 bases and V 6 bases, and 8 bases lay outside the gene matches. The germline V gene encodes CDR1 DFQATT and CDR2 SNEGSKA (reference sequence). The CDR3 has 14 amino acids. The CDR3, as DNA: TGCAGTGCCGCCCCGGACAGGGAGCAAGAGACCCAGTACTTC. It yields the protein CSAAPDREQETQYF.

V is TRBV7-2 and J is TRBJ2-4; 9 nucleotides align to TRBD1. Germline V gene lookup returns CDR1 SGHTA and CDR2 FQGNSA. V lost 5 bases to trimming and J lost 15 bases; unmatched junction nucleotides: 11. The CDR3 runs to 13 residues. The DNA for the CDR3 is TGTGCCAGCAGCCCGGACAGGGGACGGGACACGTACTTC. This translates into CASSPDRGRDTYF.

The CDR3 DNA is TGTGCCAGCAATCCCGGGACCAGACGCTACGAGCAGTACTTC. Protein: CASNPGTRRYEQYF. The chain joins TRBV27 to TRBJ2-7; D tentatively reads TRBD1 or TRBD2 (5 bases each). The germline V and J ends were trimmed by 7 bases and 3 bases, with 16 bases remaining between them. From germline, CDR1 is MNHEY and CDR2 SMNVEV (reference sequence). The CDR3 totals 14 residues.

The rearrangement uses TRBV7-2 and TRBJ2-3, with TRBD2 matching over 10 bases. The CDR3 consists of 16 residues. V gave up 1 base and J gave up 5 bases; unmatched junction bases: 6. Germline values: CDR1 SGHTA, CDR2 FQGNSA. The CDR3 nucleotides are TGTGCCAGCAGCTTAGGGTTAGCGGGAGGTGTAGATACGCAGTATTTT. It yields the protein CASSLGLAGGVDTQYF. Drawing the rest from reference TRBV7-2 and TRBJ2-3, the complete variable domain is GAGVSQSPSNKVTEKGKDVELRCDPISGHTALYWYRQSLGQGLEFLIYFQGNSAPDKSGLPSDRFSAERTGGSVSTLTIQRTQQEDSAVYLCASSLGLAGGVDTQYFGPGTRLTVL.

This rearrangement joins TRBV5-4 to TRBJ2-5; TRBD2 aligns across 10 bases. The length of the CDR3 is 16 residues. CDR1 is SGHNT, CDR2 YYREEE, per germline (reference sequence). With V trimmed by 0 bases and J by 2 bases, 4 bases remained unmatched. The CDR3, as DNA: TGTGCCAGCAGCTTGGTATTAGCGGGAGGACAAGAGACCCAGTACTTC. The encoded protein is CASSLVLAGGQETQYF.

The J gene is TRBJ2-7, the V gene TRBV11-2; D is possibly TRBD2 (6 bases). CDR3 length: 18 amino acids. Germline V gene data show CDR1 as SGHAT and CDR2 as FQNNGV. Trimming removed 5 bases from V and 0 bases from J, with 23 bases in between. DNA for the CDR3: TGTGCCAGCAGCAACTTTCCCGATTGGCGGGACCGCTCCTACGAGCAGTACTTC. Its translation: CASSNFPDWRDRSYEQYF.

The J gene is TRBJ2-5, the V gene TRBV28; D could derive from TRBD1 or TRBD2 (5 bases each). Germline-derived CDR1 and CDR2 are MDHEN and SYDVKM. The CDR3 is 12 residues long. V was clipped by 3 bases and J by 7 bases, with 9 bases between them. CDR3 amino acids: CASSLGRGTQYF. CDR3 sequence (DNA): TGTGCCAGCAGTTTGGGACGGGGGACCCAGTACTTC.

This clonotype was recorded once. This sequence joins TRBV4-3 and TRBJ2-1; 7 bases map to TRBD2. Germline V gene lookup returns CDR1 LGHNA and CDR2 YSLEER. The CDR3 runs 17 residues. The V gene end was trimmed by 4 bases and the J gene end by 2 bases; junction bases not matched to a gene: 11. In DNA form, the CDR3 reads TGCGCCAGCAGCCCCCGGCCTCGCGGGAGTGCCTACAATGAGCAGTTCTTC. Protein sequence: CASSPRPRGSAYNEQFF.

The rearrangement joins TRBV29-1 to TRBJ2-1, with 11 bases that match TRBD2. With the DNA end fitting TRBJ2-7 better, the J assignment may be wrong. Germline V lookup: CDR1 SQVTM, CDR2 ANQGSEA. The CDR3 is made up of 14 amino acids. The CDR3 is CSVGLAGGYNEQYF. CDR3 in DNA: TGCAGCGTTGGGCTAGCGGGAGGATACAATGAGCAGTACTTC.